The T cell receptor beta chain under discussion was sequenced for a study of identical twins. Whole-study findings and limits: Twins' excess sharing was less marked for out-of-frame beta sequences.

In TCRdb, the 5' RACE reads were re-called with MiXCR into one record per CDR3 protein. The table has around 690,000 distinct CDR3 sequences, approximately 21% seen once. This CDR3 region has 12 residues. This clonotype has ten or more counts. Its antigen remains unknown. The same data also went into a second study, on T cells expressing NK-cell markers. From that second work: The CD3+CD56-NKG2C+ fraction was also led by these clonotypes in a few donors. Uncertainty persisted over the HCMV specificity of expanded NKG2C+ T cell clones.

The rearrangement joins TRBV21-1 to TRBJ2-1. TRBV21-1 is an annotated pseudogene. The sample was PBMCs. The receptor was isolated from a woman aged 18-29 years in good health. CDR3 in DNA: TGTGCCAGCAGCAAGAAGAGCAATGAGCAGTTCTTC. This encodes CASSKKSNEQFF.